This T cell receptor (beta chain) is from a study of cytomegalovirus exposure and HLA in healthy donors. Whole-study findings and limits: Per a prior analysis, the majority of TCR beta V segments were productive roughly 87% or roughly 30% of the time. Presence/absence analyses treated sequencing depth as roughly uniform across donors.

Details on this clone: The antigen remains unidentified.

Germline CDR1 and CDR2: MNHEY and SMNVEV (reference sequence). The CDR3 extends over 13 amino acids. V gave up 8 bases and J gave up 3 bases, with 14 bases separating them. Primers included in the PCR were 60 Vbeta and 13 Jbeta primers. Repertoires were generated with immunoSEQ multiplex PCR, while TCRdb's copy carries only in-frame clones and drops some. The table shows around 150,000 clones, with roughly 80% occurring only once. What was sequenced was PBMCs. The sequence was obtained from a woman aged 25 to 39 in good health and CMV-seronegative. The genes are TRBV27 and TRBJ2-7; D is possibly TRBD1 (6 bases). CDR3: CASGNRVIYEQYF. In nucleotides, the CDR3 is TGTGCCAGCGGGAACAGGGTGATCTACGAGCAGTACTTC.